Presented here are 27 T cell receptor beta chains from one specimen sequenced in a study of cytomegalovirus exposure and HLA in healthy donors. The PCR was carried out with 60 Vbeta primers and 13 Jbeta primers. Using immunoSEQ multiplex PCR, the repertoire was profiled, and TCRdb retains in-frame clones only, with some absent. The repertoire holds about 110,000 clones, about four fifths seen once, with about a fifth in the top ten. Sequenced: PBMCs. These TCRs come from a man under 40 in good health and CMV-seropositive.

This chain links TRBV7-9 with TRBJ2-3; a weak D match, TRBD2 (5 bases). Trimming removed 1 base from V and 2 bases from J, with 10 bases in between. Germline CDR1 reads SEHNR; CDR2 reads FQNEAQ (reference sequence). This CDR3 region has 15 residues. In DNA, the CDR3 is TGTGCCAGCAGCTTAGGCTCGGGATCCACAGATACGCAGTATTTT. Protein product: CASSLGSGSTDTQYF.

This chain links TRBV6-6 with TRBJ2-3; 11 nucleotides align to TRBD2. The CDR3 has 15 residues. Germline loops: CDR1 MNHNY, CDR2 SVGAGI (reference sequence). With 5 bases clipped from V and 4 bases from J, the junction kept 5 bases outside the gene matches. For the CDR3, the DNA is TGTGCCAGCAGTCTCCAGACTAGCGGGGCAGATACGCAGTATTTT. This translates into CASSLQTSGADTQYF.

The V and J genes are TRBV6-6 and TRBJ1-6, with TRBD1 matching over 12 bases. CDR3 length equals 15 residues. Losses at the gene ends were 0 bases for V and 11 bases for J; bases not matched to a gene: 2. Germline-derived CDR1 and CDR2 are MNHNY and SVGAGI (reference sequence). The CDR3 nucleotides are TGTGCCAGCAGTTACTCGAGGGACAGGGGGCCACCCCTCCACTTT. Translation gives CASSYSRDRGPPLHF.

There are a few counts of this clone. CDR3 DNA: TGTGCCACCAGCAGGGACAGGCGGAACACTGAAGCTTTCTTT. This gives the protein CATSRDRRNTEAFF. The J gene is TRBJ1-1, the V gene TRBV15, with TRBD1 matching over 7 bases. Germline CDR1 is LNHNV and CDR2 is YYDKDF (reference sequence). The CDR3 totals 14 residues. J gave up 1 base and V 3 bases, and 2 bases lay outside the gene matches.

The rearrangement links TRBV5-1 to TRBJ2-2; D may be TRBD2 (6 bases). Between the trimmed V and J ends, which lost 0 bases and 2 bases, there was a span of 8 bases. The CDR3 totals 15 residues. CDR1 and CDR2 (germline): SGHRS, YFSETQ. This CDR3 is CASSLDGSNTGELFF. CDR3 sequence (DNA): TGCGCCAGCAGCTTGGACGGGAGTAACACCGGGGAGCTGTTTTTT. Combining the CDR3 with reference TRBV5-1 and TRBJ2-2 gives the whole variable domain KAGVTQTPRYLIKTRGQQVTLSCSPISGHRSVSWYQQTPGQGLQFLFEYFSETQRNKGNFPGRFSGRQFSNSRSEMNVSTLELGDSALYLCASSLDGSNTGELFFGEGSRLTVL.

CDR3 amino acids: CASSFGDRANYGYTF. CDR3 sequence (DNA): TGTGCCAGCAGCTTTGGGGACAGGGCTAACTATGGCTACACCTTC. This chain links TRBV5-5 with TRBJ1-2; 9 nucleotides agree with TRBD1. Per the germline V gene, CDR1 is SGHKS and CDR2 is YYEKEE (reference sequence). The CDR3 length is 15 residues. The V segment lost 2 bases and the J segment 0 bases; nucleotides outside the gene matches: 2. Full variable domain (outside the CDR3, taken from reference TRBV5-5 and TRBJ1-2): DAGVTQSPTHLIKTRGQQVTLRCSPISGHKSVSWYQQVLGQGPQFIFQYYEKEERGRGNFPDRFSARQFPNYSSELNVNALLLGDSALYLCASSFGDRANYGYTFGSGTRLTVV.

V usage is TRBV28 and J usage is TRBJ2-6; 7 nucleotides line up with TRBD1. J was trimmed by 2 bases and V by 4 bases; bases with no gene match: 5. This CDR3 is 16 amino acids long. Germline lookup yields CDR1 MDHEN and CDR2 SYDVKM. CDR3 nucleotide sequence: TGTGCCAGCAGTTCCACAGGGGAACCTGGGGCCAACGTCCTGACTTTC. Translated, it gives CASSSTGEPGANVLTF.

This chain joins TRBV5-1 and TRBJ2-7, with 8 bases identical to TRBD2. There are 16 residues in the CDR3. From germline, CDR1 is SGHRS and CDR2 YFSETQ. V was pared by 4 bases and J by 3 bases, with 12 bases of the junction left unmatched. CDR3 sequence reads: CASSRKTGGAGYEQYF. Written as DNA, the CDR3 is TGCGCCAGCAGCCGAAAAACCGGGGGGGCTGGCTACGAGCAGTACTTC.

The rearrangement joins TRBV19 to TRBJ1-2; 7 nucleotides match TRBD1. Germline values: CDR1 LNHDA, CDR2 SQIVND (reference sequence). The CDR3 totals 18 residues. J lost 1 base, V lost 4 bases, and 15 bases had no gene match. The CDR3 here is CASSRFRTGGGSNYGYTF. In nucleotides, the CDR3 is TGTGCCAGTAGTAGGTTTAGGACAGGAGGAGGGAGTAACTATGGCTACACCTTC.

This sequence joins TRBV28 and TRBJ2-7, with 10 bases identical to TRBD1. Trimming at V came to 4 bases and at J to 4 bases, leaving 4 bases not matched to a gene. Germline assignment: CDR1 MDHEN and CDR2 SYDVKM. This CDR3 has 14 amino acids. CDR3 bases: TGTGCCAGCAGTTCGCCGGGACAGGGGTACGAGCAGTACTTC. It is translated as CASSSPGQGYEQYF.

This chain connects TRBV6-6 to TRBJ1-5, with D perhaps TRBD1 (5 bases). The CDR3 loop spans 15 amino acids. The ends were cut back, 5 bases at V and 0 bases at J, with 11 bases in the middle. CDR1 is MNHNY, CDR2 SVGAGI, per germline (reference sequence). The CDR3 DNA sequence: TGTGCCAGCAGTGCCGGGGGGGTTAGCAATCAGCCCCAGCATTTT. Its translation: CASSAGGVSNQPQHF.

The V and J genes are TRBV19 and TRBJ2-2; 7 bases are a match to TRBD2. Germline CDR1 reads LNHDA; CDR2 reads SQIVND (reference sequence). This CDR3 has 14 amino acids. Losses at the gene ends were 4 bases for V and 3 bases for J; bases not matched to a gene: 2. CDR3 residues: CASSRSGDTGELFF. The CDR3 nucleotides read TGTGCCAGTAGTAGGAGCGGGGACACCGGGGAGCTGTTTTTT.

V usage is TRBV5-4 and J usage is TRBJ2-1; 8 positions agree with TRBD1. V dropped 4 bases and J dropped 9; count of bases not matched to a gene: 12. CDR3 length: 15 amino acids. CDR1 and CDR2 (germline): SGHNT, YYREEE (reference sequence). The CDR3 nucleotides are TGTGCCAGCAGCCAGACAGGGGTATCCTACGGTGAGCAGTTCTTC. Translating it yields CASSQTGVSYGEQFF. Supplemented by reference TRBV5-4 and TRBJ2-1, the full variable domain reads ETGVTQSPTHLIKTRGQQVTLRCSSQSGHNTVSWYQQALGQGPQFIFQYYREEENGRGNFPPRFSGLQFPNYSSELNVNALELDDSALYLCASSQTGVSYGEQFFGPGTRLTVL.

The sample holds one count of this clone. The chain combines TRBV19 with TRBJ1-1; 7 bases agree with TRBD1. The CDR3 length is 14 residues. Germline V gene lookup returns CDR1 LNHDA and CDR2 SQIVND (reference sequence). J gave up 0 bases and V 4 bases, and 2 bases lay outside the gene matches. This CDR3 reads CASSRQGLNTEAFF. In DNA, the CDR3 is TGTGCCAGTAGTAGACAGGGACTGAACACTGAAGCTTTCTTT.

V gene TRBV5-1 combines with J gene TRBJ2-5; the D gene is possibly TRBD1 (6 bases). The CDR3 extends over 14 amino acids. Trimming removed 4 bases from V and 5 bases from J, with 15 bases in between. Germline CDR1 reads SGHRS; CDR2 reads YFSETQ. CDR3 coding DNA: TGCGCCAGCAGCCGCTGGACAGATGGGGAGACCCAGTACTTC. Translating gives CASSRWTDGETQYF.

The chain is built from TRBV20-1 and TRBJ1-2; D unclear. V was shortened by 2 bases and J by 5 bases, with 6 bases between the two germline ends. There are 11 residues in the CDR3. CDR1 and CDR2 (germline): DFQATT, SNEGSKA (reference sequence). The chain's CDR3 is CSARWRYGYTF. In DNA, the CDR3 is TGCAGTGCTAGATGGCGGTATGGCTACACCTTC.

The chain links TRBV18 to TRBJ1-1; D remains ambiguous. Trimming pared 2 bases from V and 4 bases from J, leaving 8 bases between. The CDR3 sequence is 13 residues long. CDR1 KGHSH and CDR2 LQKENI come from the germline V gene. The CDR3 protein is CASSPAVRTEAFF. The CDR3 DNA is TGTGCCAGCTCACCAGCGGTGCGCACTGAAGCTTTCTTT.

The chain carries TRBV13 and TRBJ2-2; D gene unclear. This CDR3 spans 13 amino acids. CDR1 and CDR2 (germline): PRHDT, FYEKMQ (reference sequence). V lost 2 bases, J lost 4 bases, and 5 bases lay in between. The CDR3 loop is CASSLTVTGELFF. CDR3 in DNA: TGTGCCAGCAGCTTAACTGTCACCGGGGAGCTGTTTTTT.

V usage is TRBV23-1 and J usage is TRBJ1-1; a possible D gene is TRBD1 (6 bases). TRBV23-1 is an ORF, with its function uncertain. CDR3 length: 13 amino acids. The V end was cut by 3 bases, the J end by 4 bases, with 9 bases between. The CDR3 DNA reads as TGCGCCAGCAGTCAGGACAGTGCCACTGAAGCTTTCTTT. Its translation: CASSQDSATEAFF.

V usage is TRBV4-1 and J usage is TRBJ1-4, with TRBD1 matching over 7 bases. The CDR3 runs to 19 residues. Unmatched junction bases numbered 17, after V lost 0 bases and J lost 7 bases. The germline V gene encodes CDR1 MGHRA and CDR2 YSYEKL. CDR3 DNA: TGCGCCAGCAGCCAAGATCGCATTAGATCTAGGGGGCGAGGTGAAAAACTGTTTTTT. Its translation is CASSQDRIRSRGRGEKLFF.

The chain has TRBV2 and TRBJ2-7, with 8 positions matching TRBD2. Germline assignment: CDR1 SNHLY and CDR2 FYNNEI. This CDR3 comprises 15 residues. Losses at the gene ends were 2 bases for V and 2 bases for J; bases not matched to a gene: 5. CDR3 loop: CASSESLADTYEQYV. In nucleotides, the CDR3 is TGTGCCAGCAGTGAATCACTAGCGGACACCTACGAGCAGTACGTC.

J is TRBJ1-5 and V is TRBV25-1; 7 nucleotides agree with TRBD1. The CDR3 sequence is 14 residues long. Germline V gene data show CDR1 as MGHDK and CDR2 as SYGVNS. Trimming removed 1 base from V and 9 bases from J; junction bases left unmatched: 6. The CDR3 DNA reads as TGTGCCAGCAGTGAATTGTACAGGGGAACGCCCCAGCATTTT. Translated: CASSELYRGTPQHF.

The chain joins TRBV5-1 to TRBJ2-1, with D hard to call. CDR1 SGHRS and CDR2 YFSETQ come from the germline V gene. The CDR3 covers 11 residues. Trimming removed 2 bases from V and 15 bases from J, with 12 bases in between. CDR3 residues: CASSFGPLWFF. The CDR3 bases are TGCGCCAGCAGCTTTGGTCCACTCTGGTTCTTC.

This chain uses TRBV5-1 with TRBJ2-7, with D hard to call. This CDR3 is built from 12 residues. Trimming removed 1 base from V and 5 bases from J, with 7 bases in between. Germline V gene lookup returns CDR1 SGHRS and CDR2 YFSETQ. In DNA form, the CDR3 reads TGCGCCAGCAGCTTGAATTACAACGAGCAGTACTTC. Translating gives CASSLNYNEQYF. Combining the CDR3 with reference TRBV5-1 and TRBJ2-7 gives the whole variable domain KAGVTQTPRYLIKTRGQQVTLSCSPISGHRSVSWYQQTPGQGLQFLFEYFSETQRNKGNFPGRFSGRQFSNSRSEMNVSTLELGDSALYLCASSLNYNEQYFGPGTRLTVT.

The chain joins TRBV7-9 to TRBJ1-1, with D possibly being TRBD1 (6 bases). V was shortened by 4 bases and J by 0 bases, with 9 bases between the two germline ends. The CDR3 covers 14 residues. Germline CDR1 and CDR2: SEHNR and FQNEAQ (reference sequence). CDR3: CASSWTAMNTEAFF. The CDR3 coding sequence is TGTGCCAGCAGCTGGACAGCAATGAACACTGAAGCTTTCTTT.

V usage is TRBV7-9 and J usage is TRBJ2-7; 10 bases map to TRBD2. Germline V lookup: CDR1 SEHNR, CDR2 FQNEAQ (reference sequence). The CDR3 extends over 15 amino acids. After removal of 5 bases from V and 0 bases from J, the junction contained 4 bases not matched to a gene. The CDR3 nucleotides are TGTGCCAGCAGCCCACGGACTAGCGGCTCCTACGAGCAGTACGTC. This encodes CASSPRTSGSYEQYV.

The J gene is TRBJ2-2, the V gene TRBV15; 8 nucleotides match TRBD1. The CDR3 has 16 residues. CDR1 is LNHNV and CDR2 is YYDKDF in the germline V gene (reference sequence). V shed 0 bases, J shed 3 bases, and the junction held 3 bases outside the gene matches. DNA of the CDR3: TGTGCCACCAGCAGAGATCAGGGGGCCTACACCGGGGAGCTGTTTTTT. It is translated as CATSRDQGAYTGELFF. Together with reference TRBV15 and TRBJ2-2, the CDR3 gives the full variable domain: DAMVIQNPRYQVTQFGKPVTLSCSQTLNHNVMYWYQQKSSQAPKLLFHYYDKDFNNEADTPDNFQSRRPNTSFCFLDIRSPGLGDTAMYLCATSRDQGAYTGELFFGEGSRLTVL.